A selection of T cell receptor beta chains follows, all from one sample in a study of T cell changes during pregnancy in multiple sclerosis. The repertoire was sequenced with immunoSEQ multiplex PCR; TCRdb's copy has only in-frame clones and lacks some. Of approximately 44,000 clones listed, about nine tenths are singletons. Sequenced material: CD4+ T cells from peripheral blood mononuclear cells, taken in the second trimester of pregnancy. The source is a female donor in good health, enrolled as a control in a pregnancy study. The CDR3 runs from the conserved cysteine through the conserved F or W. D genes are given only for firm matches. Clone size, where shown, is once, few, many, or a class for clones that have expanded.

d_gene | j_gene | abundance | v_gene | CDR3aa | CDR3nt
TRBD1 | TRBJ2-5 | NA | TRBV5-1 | CASRTGGRVETQYF | TGCGCCAGCAGGACAGGGGGAAGGGTGGAGACCCAGTACTTC
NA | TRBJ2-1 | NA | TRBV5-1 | CASSLTSDSYNEQFF | TGCGCCAGCAGCTTGACCTCCGACTCGTACAATGAGCAGTTCTTC
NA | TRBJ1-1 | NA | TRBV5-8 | CASSRSGGLGDTEAFF | TGTGCCAGCAGCCGATCAGGAGGTCTTGGAGACACTGAAGCTTTCTTT
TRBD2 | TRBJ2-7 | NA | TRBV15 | CATSRPIASGTLYEQYF | TGTGCCACCAGCAGGCCGATAGCAAGCGGGACCCTCTACGAGCAGTACTTC
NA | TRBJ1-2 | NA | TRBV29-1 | CSVDLSDGQRNYGYTF | TGCAGCGTTGACTTATCGGATGGACAGCGTAACTATGGCTACACCTTC
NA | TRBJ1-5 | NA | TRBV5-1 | CASSLGEFNQPQHF | TGCGCCAGCAGCTTGGGGGAGTTCAATCAGCCCCAGCATTTT
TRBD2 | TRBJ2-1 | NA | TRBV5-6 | CASSLALAGDYNEQFF | TGTGCCAGCAGCTTGGCACTAGCGGGGGACTACAATGAGCAGTTCTTC
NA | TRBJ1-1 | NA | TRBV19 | CASSIKTGNTEAFF | TGTGCCAGTAGTATCAAGACAGGGAACACTGAAGCTTTCTTT
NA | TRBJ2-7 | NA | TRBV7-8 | CASSLVERYEQYF | TGTGCCAGCAGCTTAGTGGAGCGTTACGAGCAGTACTTC
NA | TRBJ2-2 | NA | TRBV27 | CASSSGGTNTGELFF | TGTGCCAGCAGCTCAGGCGGGACGAACACCGGGGAGCTGTTTTTT
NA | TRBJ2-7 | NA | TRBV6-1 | CASTTGDGSYEQYF | TGTGCCAGCACCACGGGGGACGGCTCCTACGAGCAGTACTTC
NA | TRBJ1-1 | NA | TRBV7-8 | CASSAVPQANTEAFF | TGTGCCAGCAGCGCAGTACCACAGGCAAACACTGAAGCTTTCTTT
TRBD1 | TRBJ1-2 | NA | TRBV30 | CAWTGGGYGYTF | TGTGCCTGGACAGGGGGCGGATATGGCTACACCTTC
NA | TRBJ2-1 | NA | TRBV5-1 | CASSPRKIGAASNNEQFF | TGCGCCAGCAGCCCCCGAAAAATAGGGGCCGCCTCGAACAATGAGCAGTTCTTC
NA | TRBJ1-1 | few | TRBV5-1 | CASSVGDMNTEAFF | TGCGCCAGCAGCGTAGGAGATATGAACACTGAAGCTTTCTTT
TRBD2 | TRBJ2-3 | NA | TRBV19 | CASMKGRAGGRTDTQYF | TGTGCCAGTATGAAAGGTCGGGCGGGAGGTCGCACAGATACGCAGTATTTT
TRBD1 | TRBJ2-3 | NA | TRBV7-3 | CASSPLDRAGADTQYF | TGTGCCAGCAGCCCCCTCGACAGGGCGGGTGCAGATACGCAGTATTTT
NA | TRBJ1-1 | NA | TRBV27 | CASSDRSTEAFF | TGTGCCAGCTCCGACAGGTCCACTGAAGCTTTCTTT
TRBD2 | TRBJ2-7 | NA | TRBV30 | CAWGGLAGGQYF | TGTGCCTGGGGAGGACTAGCGGGAGGCCAATACTTC
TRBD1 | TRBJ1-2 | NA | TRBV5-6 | CASSPGGNYGYTF | TGTGCCAGCAGCCCAGGGGGCAACTATGGCTACACCTTC
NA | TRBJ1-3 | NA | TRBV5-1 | CASSSTDSSGNTIYF | TGCGCCAGCAGCTCGACGGACAGCTCTGGAAACACCATATATTTT
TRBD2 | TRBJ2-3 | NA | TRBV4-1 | CASSLSGGASTDTQYF | TGCGCCAGCAGCCTTAGCGGGGGGGCGAGCACAGATACGCAGTATTTT
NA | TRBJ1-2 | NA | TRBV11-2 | CASSHDRYYGYTF | TGTGCCAGCAGCCATGACAGATACTATGGCTACACCTTC
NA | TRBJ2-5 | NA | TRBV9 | CASSSSGETQYF | TGTGCCAGCAGCTCCTCGGGGGAGACCCAGTACTTC
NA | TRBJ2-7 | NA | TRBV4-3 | CASSLVASYEQYF | TGCGCCAGCAGCCTAGTAGCATCCTACGAGCAGTACTTC
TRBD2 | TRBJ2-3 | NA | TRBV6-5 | CASSYWLAGPTDTQYF | TGTGCCAGCAGTTACTGGCTAGCGGGCCCCACAGATACGCAGTATTTT
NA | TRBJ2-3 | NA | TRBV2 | CASSVRRRDGSSTDTQYF | TGTGCCAGCAGTGTAAGAAGGCGGGATGGGTCTAGCACAGATACGCAGTATTTT
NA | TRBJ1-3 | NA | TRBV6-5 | CASRARSGNTIYF | TGTGCCAGCAGGGCCCGCTCTGGAAACACCATATATTTT
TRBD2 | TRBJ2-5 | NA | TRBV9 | CASSVGGGQGTQYF | TGTGCCAGCAGCGTAGGGGGGGGTCAAGGGACCCAGTACTTC
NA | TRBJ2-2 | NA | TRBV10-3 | CAISRERTGELFF | TGTGCCATCAGTCGAGAGAGGACCGGGGAGCTGTTTTTT
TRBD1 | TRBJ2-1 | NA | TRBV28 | CASSPGTGDNEQFF | TGTGCCAGCAGCCCCGGAACAGGGGACAATGAGCAGTTCTTC
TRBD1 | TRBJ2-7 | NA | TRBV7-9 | CASSLQGGANYEQYF | TGTGCCAGCAGCCTACAGGGGGGTGCAAACTACGAGCAGTACTTC
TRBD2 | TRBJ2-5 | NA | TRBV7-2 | CASTNSGRWETQYF | TGTGCCAGCACCAATAGCGGGAGATGGGAGACCCAGTACTTC
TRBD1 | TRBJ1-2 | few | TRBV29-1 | CSVPGGAGGYTF | TGCAGCGTCCCAGGGGGCGCGGGGGGCTACACCTTC
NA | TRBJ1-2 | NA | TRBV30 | CARYTGTNYGYTF | TGTGCCAGATACACAGGGACTAACTATGGCTACACCTTC
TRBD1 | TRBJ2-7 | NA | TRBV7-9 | CASSFADRSSGQYF | TGTGCCAGCAGCTTTGCGGACAGGTCGAGTGGGCAGTACTTC
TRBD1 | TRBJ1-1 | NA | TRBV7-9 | CASSPGQGTTTEAFF | TGTGCCAGCAGCCCGGGACAGGGGACGACCACTGAAGCTTTCTTT
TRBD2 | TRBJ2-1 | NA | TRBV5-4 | CASSLGGRGSYNEQFF | TGTGCCAGCAGCTTGGGCGGGAGGGGATCCTACAATGAGCAGTTCTTC
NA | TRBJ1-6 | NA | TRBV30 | CAWSVRRRDSSPLHF | TGTGCCTGGAGTGTACGCCGGAGAGATAGTTCACCCCTCCACTTT
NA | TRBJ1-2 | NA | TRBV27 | CASSSSGRGYTF | TGTGCCAGCAGTTCCTCCGGTCGGGGCTACACCTTC
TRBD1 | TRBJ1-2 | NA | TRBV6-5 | CASSQGQPLGGYTF | TGTGCCAGCAGCCAGGGACAGCCCCTCGGTGGCTACACCTTC
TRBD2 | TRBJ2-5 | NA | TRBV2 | CASKRGGGSETQYF | TGTGCCAGCAAACGGGGGGGTGGGAGTGAGACCCAGTACTTC
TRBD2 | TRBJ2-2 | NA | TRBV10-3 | CASQREVVGELFF | TGTGCCTCACAACGGGAGGTCGTCGGGGAGCTGTTTTTT
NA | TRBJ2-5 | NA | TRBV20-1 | CSAGAQETQYF | TGCAGTGCGGGGGCACAAGAGACCCAGTACTTC
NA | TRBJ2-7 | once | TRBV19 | CASSMILGSSYEQYF | TGTGCCAGTAGTATGATTCTAGGCTCTTCCTACGAGCAGTACTTC
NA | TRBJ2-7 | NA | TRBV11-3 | CASSLDRAYEQYF | TGTGCCAGCAGCTTAGACAGGGCATACGAGCAGTACTTC
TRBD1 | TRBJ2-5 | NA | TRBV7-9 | CASSTPPTGAHQETQYF | TGTGCCAGCAGCACCCCACCGACAGGGGCGCACCAAGAGACCCAGTACTTC
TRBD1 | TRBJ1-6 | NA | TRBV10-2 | CASSGQGTNSPLHF | TGCGCCAGCAGTGGACAGGGCACAAATTCACCCCTCCACTTT
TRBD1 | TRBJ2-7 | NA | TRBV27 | CASSSYTGASYEQYF | TGTGCCAGCAGTTCATATACAGGGGCCTCCTACGAGCAGTACTTC
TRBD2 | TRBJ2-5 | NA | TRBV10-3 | CAIGTSGGPGETQYF | TGTGCCATCGGGACTAGCGGGGGCCCAGGGGAGACCCAGTACTTC
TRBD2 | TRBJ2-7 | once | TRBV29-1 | CSVLAGGSSYEQYF | TGCAGCGTACTAGCGGGGGGAAGCTCCTACGAGCAGTACTTC
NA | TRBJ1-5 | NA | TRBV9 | CASSVGEVWQPQHF | TGTGCCAGCAGCGTAGGAGAGGTTTGGCAGCCCCAGCATTTT
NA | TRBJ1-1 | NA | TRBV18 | CASSPYPAGEGTEAFF | TGTGCCAGCTCCCCTTACCCCGCAGGGGAGGGGACTGAAGCTTTCTTT
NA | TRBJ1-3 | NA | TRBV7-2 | CASSLVVADTIYF | TGTGCCAGCAGCTTAGTGGTAGCGGACACCATATATTTT
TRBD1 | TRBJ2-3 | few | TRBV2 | CASSEDRVETDTQYF | TGTGCCAGCAGTGAGGACAGGGTCGAGACAGATACGCAGTATTTT
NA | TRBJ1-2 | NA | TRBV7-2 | CASSPTGFYGYTF | TGTGCCAGCAGCCCGACCGGGTTCTATGGCTACACCTTC
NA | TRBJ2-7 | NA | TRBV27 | CASSPRRAGTYEQYF | TGTGCCAGCAGTCCTCGAAGGGCGGGCACCTACGAGCAGTACTTC